The 5 T cell receptor beta chains below all came from one sample that was sequenced in a study of patients and donors after allogeneic stem cell transplantation. TCRdb re-called the RT-PCR reads with MiXCR, one entry per CDR3 protein. The sample carries approximately 430,000 distinct CDR3 sequences, about a sixth recorded once. Sequencing input: blood, either unsorted or a sorted T cell fraction (not recorded which). Receptors originate from a human donor who was either an allogeneic HSCT recipient or a stem cell or donor lymphocyte infusion donor (not recorded which). It is not recorded whose cells these are; they may come from a transplant donor.

This clonotype turned up a few times. The J gene is TRBJ2-1, the V gene TRBV11-1, with TRBD2 matching over 10 bases. V lost 6 bases and J lost 8; bases outside the gene matches: 19. Looked up from germline, CDR1 is SGHAT and CDR2 is FQDESV (reference sequence). CDR3 length: 18 amino acids. CDR3 DNA: TGTGCCAGCAGTCGTGATGTGGGGTACAGCGGGGGGGCTGATGAGCAGTTCTTC. Translated: CASSRDVGYSGGADEQFF.

The sample holds a few counts of this clonotype. The chain recombines TRBV5-1 with TRBJ1-2, with a weak D call TRBD1 (6 bases). Germline CDR1 is SGHRS and CDR2 is YFSETQ. This CDR3 is built from 16 residues. Trimming left V 4 bases short and J 6 bases short, with 22 bases between. The CDR3 region is CASSLTLTQGAHGYTF. The CDR3 DNA sequence: TGCGCCAGCAGCCTAACCCTTACACAGGGAGCACATGGCTACACCTTC.

This clonotype was detected a few times. The V and J genes are TRBV6-1 and TRBJ1-2; 10 bases match TRBD1. The junction had 4 bases not matched to a gene; V was cut back by 8 bases and J by 4 bases. Germline V CDR1 and CDR2: MNHNS, SASEGT. There are 13 residues in the CDR3. The CDR3, as DNA: TGTGCCAGCTGGGACAGGGGATTCTATGGCTACACCTTC. It translates to CASWDRGFYGYTF.

This clonotype was detected a few times. The chain has TRBV9 and TRBJ2-3; D unclear. The germline gives CDR1 SGDLS, CDR2 YYNGEE. V lost 0 bases, J lost 2 bases, and 10 bases lay in between. The CDR3 contains 15 residues. The CDR3 is CASSVGSRITDTQYF. CDR3 nucleotide sequence: TGTGCCAGCAGCGTAGGGTCACGAATCACAGATACGCAGTATTTT.

V usage is TRBV20-1 and J usage is TRBJ1-5; weak D call: TRBD1 (5 bases). V lost 1 base and J 2 bases, leaving 9 bases between the germline ends. The CDR3 contains 14 residues. Germline CDR1 reads DFQATT; CDR2 reads SNEGSKA (reference sequence). CDR3 amino acids: CSARADTRNQPQHF. The CDR3 region has the DNA TGCAGTGCTAGAGCGGACACCCGCAATCAGCCCCAGCATTTT.